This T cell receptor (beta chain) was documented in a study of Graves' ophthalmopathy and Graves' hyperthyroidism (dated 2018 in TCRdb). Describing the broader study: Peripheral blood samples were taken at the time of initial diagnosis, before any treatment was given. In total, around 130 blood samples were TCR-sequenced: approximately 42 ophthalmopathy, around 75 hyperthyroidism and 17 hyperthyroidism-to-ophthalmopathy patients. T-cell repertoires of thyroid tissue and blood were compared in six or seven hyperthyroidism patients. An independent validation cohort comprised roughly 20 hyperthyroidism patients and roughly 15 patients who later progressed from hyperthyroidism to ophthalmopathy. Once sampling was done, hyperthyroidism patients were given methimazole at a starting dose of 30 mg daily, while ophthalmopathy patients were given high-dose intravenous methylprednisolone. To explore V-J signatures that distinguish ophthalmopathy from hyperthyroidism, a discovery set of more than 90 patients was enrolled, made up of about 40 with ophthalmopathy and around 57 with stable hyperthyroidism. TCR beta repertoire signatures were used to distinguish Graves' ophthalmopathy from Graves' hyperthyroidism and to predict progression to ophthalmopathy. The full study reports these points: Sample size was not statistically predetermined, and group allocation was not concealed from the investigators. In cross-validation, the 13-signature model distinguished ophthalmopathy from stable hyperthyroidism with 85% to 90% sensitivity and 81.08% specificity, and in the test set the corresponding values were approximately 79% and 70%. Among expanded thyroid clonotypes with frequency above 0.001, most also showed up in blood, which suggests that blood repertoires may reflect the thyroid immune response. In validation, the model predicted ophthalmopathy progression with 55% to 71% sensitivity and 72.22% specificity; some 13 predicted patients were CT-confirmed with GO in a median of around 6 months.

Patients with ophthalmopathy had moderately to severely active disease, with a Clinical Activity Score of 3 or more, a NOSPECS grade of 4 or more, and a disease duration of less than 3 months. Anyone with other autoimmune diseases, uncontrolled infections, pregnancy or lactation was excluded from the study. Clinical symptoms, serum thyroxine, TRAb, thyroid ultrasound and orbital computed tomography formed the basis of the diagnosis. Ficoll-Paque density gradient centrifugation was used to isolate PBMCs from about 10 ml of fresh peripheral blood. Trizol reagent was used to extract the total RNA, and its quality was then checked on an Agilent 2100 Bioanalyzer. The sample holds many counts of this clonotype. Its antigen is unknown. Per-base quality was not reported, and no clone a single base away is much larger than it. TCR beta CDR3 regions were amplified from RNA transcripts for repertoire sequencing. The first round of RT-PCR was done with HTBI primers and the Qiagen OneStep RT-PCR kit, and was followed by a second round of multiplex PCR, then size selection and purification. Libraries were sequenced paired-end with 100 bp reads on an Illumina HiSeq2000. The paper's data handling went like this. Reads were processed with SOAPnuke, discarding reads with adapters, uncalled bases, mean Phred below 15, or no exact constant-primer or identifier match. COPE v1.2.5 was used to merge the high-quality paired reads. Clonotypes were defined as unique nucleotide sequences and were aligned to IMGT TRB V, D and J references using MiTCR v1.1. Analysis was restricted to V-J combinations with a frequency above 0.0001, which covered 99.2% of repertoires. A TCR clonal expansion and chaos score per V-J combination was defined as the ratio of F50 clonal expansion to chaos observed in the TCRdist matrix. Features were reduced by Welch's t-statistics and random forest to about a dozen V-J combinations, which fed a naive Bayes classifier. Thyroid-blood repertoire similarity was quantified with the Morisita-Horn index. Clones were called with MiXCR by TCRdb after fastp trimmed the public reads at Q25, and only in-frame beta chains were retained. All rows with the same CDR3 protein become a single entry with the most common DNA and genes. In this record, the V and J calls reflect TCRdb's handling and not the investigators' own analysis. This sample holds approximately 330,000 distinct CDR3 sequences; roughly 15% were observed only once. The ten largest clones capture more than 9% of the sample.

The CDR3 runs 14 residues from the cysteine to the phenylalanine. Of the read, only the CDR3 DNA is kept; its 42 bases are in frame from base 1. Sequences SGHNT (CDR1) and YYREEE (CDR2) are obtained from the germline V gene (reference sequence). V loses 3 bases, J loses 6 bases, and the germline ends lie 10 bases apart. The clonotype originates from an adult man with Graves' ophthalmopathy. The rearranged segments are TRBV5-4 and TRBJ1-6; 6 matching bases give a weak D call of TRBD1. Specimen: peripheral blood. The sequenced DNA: TGTGCCAGCAGCTGGGACACGACTAATTCACCCCTCCACTTT. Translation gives CASSWDTTNSPLHF.